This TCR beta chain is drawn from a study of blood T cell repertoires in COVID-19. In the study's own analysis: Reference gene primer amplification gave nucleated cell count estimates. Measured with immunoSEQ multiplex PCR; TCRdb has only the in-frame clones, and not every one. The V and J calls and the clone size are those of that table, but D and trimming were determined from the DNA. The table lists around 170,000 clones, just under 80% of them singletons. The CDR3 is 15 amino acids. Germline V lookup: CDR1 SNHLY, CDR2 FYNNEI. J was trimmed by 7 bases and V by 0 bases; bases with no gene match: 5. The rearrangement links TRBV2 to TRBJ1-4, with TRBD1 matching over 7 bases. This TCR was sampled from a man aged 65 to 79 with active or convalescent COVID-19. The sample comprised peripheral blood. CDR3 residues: CASSEALWDSEKLFF. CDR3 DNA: TGTGCCAGCAGTGAAGCCTTGTGGGACAGTGAAAAACTGTTTTTT.